This TCR beta chain is drawn from a study of T cell changes during pregnancy in multiple sclerosis. The table came from immunoSEQ multiplex PCR; TCRdb's copy has only in-frame clones and leaves some out. The sample yields about 46,000 clones, 90% to 95% seen once. There are 18 residues in the CDR3. CDR1 and CDR2 (germline): SEHNR, FQNEAQ (reference sequence). Trimming cost V 1 base and J 0 bases; bases outside gene matches: 5. The sequence derives from a female donor with multiple sclerosis, enrolled in a pregnancy study. J is TRBJ2-3 and V is TRBV7-9; 12 bases agree with TRBD2. Here the sequenced sample was CD8+ T cells from peripheral blood mononuclear cells, taken in the first trimester of pregnancy. The CDR3 nucleotides are TGTGCCAGCAGCTTAGTCGGCACTAGCGGGGGGAGCACAGATACGCAGTATTTT. Protein: CASSLVGTSGGSTDTQYF.